This T cell receptor (beta chain) was sequenced in a study of tissue T cells after allogeneic stem cell transplantation. Study-level points and caveats: Across patients, clones rarely overlapped, yet motif clusters were shared tissue-specifically.

Profiled with immunoSEQ multiplex PCR; TCRdb holds only in-frame clones, not every one. In the table there are some 6,100 clones, 46% of which are singletons. As for this clone: Its antigen is not identified. Any gene name here is a mouse gene name. The missing CDR3 end, 1 residue past where the read stops, is filled in from the germline J gene.

Regarding time point: mouse harvest day 7 after allogeneic transplant. Each mouse received 10^7 T-cell-depleted marrow cells plus 10^6 splenic CD5+ T cells by tail vein. Mice had MHC-mismatched B6 into BALB/c GVHD, sampled day 7 or 14. Germline values: CDR1 KGHTA, CDR2 FQNQQP. The CDR3 sequence is 16 residues long. This sequence was found in a female BALB/c mouse given C57BL/6 T cells with graft-versus-host disease after an allogeneic hematopoietic cell transplant. V and J are TRBV23 and TRBJ1-4; TRBD1, as called in the table, went unchecked against the DNA. Sequencing was done on a sample of skin. The part of the CDR3 DNA that was read is TGCTCCAGCAGTCAATCGACGAGGGGATCCAACGAAAGATTATTT. Translated, it gives CSSSQSTRGSNERLF. The full CDR3 protein is CSSSQSTRGSNERLFF.